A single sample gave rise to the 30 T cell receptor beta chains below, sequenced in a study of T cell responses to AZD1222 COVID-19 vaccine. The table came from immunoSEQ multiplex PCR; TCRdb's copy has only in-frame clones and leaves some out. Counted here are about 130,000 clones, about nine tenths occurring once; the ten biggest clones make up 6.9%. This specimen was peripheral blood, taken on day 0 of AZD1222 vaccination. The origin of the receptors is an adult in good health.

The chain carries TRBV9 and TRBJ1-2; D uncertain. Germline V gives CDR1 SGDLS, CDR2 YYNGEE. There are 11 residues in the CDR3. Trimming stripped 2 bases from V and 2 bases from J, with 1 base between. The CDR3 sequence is CASSVNYGYTF. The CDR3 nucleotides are TGTGCCAGCAGCGTGAACTATGGCTACACCTTC.

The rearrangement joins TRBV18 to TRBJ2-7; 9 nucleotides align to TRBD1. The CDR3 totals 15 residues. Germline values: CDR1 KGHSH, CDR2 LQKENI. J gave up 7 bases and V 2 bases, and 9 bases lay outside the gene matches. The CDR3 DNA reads TGTGCCAGCTCACCATCTGGACAGGGGTTCAGGGAGCAGTACTTC. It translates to CASSPSGQGFREQYF.

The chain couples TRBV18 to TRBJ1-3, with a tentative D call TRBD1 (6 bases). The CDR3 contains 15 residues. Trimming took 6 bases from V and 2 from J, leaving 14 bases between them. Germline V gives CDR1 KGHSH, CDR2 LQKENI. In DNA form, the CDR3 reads TGTGCCAGCTCCGCTCAGGGGCCCCCTGGAAACACCATATATTTT. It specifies CASSAQGPPGNTIYF.

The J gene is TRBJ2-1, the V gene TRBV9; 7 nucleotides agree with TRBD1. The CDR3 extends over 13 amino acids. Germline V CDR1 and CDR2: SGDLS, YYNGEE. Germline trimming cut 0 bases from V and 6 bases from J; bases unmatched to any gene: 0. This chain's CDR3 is CASSVGDSNEQFF. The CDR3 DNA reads TGTGCCAGCAGCGTAGGGGACAGCAATGAGCAGTTCTTC.

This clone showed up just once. The CDR3 protein is CASGGQGAMTGELFF. The DNA for the CDR3 is TGTGCCAGCGGTGGGCAGGGGGCGATGACCGGGGAGCTGTTTTTT. This chain connects TRBV2 to TRBJ2-2; 8 nucleotides align to TRBD1. The CDR3 is 15 amino acids. Germline CDR1 reads SNHLY; CDR2 reads FYNNEI. V dropped 8 bases and J dropped 5; count of bases not matched to a gene: 10.

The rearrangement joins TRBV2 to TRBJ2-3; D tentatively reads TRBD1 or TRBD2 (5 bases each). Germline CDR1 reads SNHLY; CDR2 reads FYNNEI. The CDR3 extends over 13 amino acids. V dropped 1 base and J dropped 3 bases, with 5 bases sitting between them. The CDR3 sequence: CASSEGGTDTQYF. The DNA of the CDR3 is TGTGCCAGCAGTGAAGGGGGGACAGATACGCAGTATTTT. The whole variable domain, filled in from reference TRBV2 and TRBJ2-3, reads EPEVTQTPSHQVTQMGQEVILRCVPISNHLYFYWYRQILGQKVEFLVSFYNNEISEKSEIFDDQFSVERPDGSNFTLKIRSTKLEDSAMYFCASSEGGTDTQYFGPGTRLTVL.

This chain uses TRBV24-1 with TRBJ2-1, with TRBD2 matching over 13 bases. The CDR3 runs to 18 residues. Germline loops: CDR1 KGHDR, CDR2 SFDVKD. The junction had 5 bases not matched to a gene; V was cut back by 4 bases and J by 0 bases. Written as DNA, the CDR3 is TGTGCCACCAGTGACCCGGGACTAGCGGGGAGCTCCTACAATGAGCAGTTCTTC. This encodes CATSDPGLAGSSYNEQFF.

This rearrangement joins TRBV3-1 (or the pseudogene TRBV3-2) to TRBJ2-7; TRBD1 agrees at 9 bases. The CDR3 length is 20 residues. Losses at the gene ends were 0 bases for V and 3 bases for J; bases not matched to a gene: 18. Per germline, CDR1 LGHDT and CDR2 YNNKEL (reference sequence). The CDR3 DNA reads TGTGCCAGCAGCCAAGATCCCCCGGACAGGGGACGCTTACTACTCTACGAGCAGTACTTC. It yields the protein CASSQDPPDRGRLLLYEQYF.

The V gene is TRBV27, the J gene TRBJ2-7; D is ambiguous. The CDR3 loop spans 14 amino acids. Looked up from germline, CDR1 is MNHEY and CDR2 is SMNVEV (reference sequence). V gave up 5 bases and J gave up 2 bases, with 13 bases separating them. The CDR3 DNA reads TGTGCCAGCAGTCAGACTTCCGATCCCTACGAGCAGTACTTC. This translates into CASSQTSDPYEQYF.

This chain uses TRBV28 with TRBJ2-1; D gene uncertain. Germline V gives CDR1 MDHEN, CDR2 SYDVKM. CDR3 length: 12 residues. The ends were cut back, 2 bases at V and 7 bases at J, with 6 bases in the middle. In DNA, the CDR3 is TGTGCCAGCAGTTTAAGCAGAAATGAGCAGTTCTTC. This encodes CASSLSRNEQFF.

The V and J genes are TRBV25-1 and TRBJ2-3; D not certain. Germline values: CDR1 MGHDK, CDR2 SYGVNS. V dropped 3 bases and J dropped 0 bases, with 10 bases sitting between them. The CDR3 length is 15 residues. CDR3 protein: CASSEPGPSTDTQYF. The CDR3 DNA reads TGTGCCAGCAGTGAGCCAGGCCCTAGCACAGATACGCAGTATTTT.

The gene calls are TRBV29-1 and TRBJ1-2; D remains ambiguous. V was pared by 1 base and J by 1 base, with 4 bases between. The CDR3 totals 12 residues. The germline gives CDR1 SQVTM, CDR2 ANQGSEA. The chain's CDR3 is CSVEAINYGYTF. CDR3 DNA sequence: TGCAGCGTTGAAGCCATTAACTATGGCTACACCTTC.

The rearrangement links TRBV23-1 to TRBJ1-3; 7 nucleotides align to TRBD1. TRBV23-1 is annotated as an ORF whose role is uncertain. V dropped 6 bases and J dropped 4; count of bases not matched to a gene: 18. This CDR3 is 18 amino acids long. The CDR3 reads CASSRDRVAQWSGNTIYF. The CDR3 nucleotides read TGCGCCAGCAGCCGAGACAGGGTAGCGCAATGGAGCGGAAACACCATATATTTT.

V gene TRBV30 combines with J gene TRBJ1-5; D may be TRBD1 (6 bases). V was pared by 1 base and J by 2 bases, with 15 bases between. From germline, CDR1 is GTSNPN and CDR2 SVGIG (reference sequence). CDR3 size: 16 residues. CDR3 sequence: CAWSEVPGAGNQPQHF. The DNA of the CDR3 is TGTGCCTGGAGTGAGGTGCCGGGGGCCGGCAATCAGCCCCAGCATTTT.

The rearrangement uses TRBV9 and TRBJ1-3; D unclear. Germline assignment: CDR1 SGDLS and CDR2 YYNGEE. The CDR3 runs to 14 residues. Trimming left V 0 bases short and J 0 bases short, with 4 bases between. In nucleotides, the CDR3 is TGTGCCAGCAGCGTAGTTAGCTCTGGAAACACCATATATTTT. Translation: CASSVVSSGNTIYF.

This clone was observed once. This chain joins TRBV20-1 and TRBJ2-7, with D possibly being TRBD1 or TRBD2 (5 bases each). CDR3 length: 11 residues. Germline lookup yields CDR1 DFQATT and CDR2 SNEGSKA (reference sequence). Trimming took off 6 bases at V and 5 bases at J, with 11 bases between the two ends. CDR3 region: CSAPGPHEQYF. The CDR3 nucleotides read TGCAGTGCGCCGGGGCCCCACGAGCAGTACTTC.

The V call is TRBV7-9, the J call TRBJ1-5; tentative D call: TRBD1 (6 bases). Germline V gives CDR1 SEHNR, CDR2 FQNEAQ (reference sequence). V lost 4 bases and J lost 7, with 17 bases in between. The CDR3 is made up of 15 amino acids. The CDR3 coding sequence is TGTGCCAGCAGCTCCGATTCAGAGGGGGGCCAGCCCCAGCATTTT. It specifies CASSSDSEGGQPQHF.

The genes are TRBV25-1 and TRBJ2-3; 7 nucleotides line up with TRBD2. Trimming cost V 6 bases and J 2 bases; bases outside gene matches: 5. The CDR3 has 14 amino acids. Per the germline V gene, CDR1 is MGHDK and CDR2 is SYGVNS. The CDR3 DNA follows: TGTGCCAGCAGCGAAGCGGGGCACACAGATACGCAGTATTTT. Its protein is CASSEAGHTDTQYF.

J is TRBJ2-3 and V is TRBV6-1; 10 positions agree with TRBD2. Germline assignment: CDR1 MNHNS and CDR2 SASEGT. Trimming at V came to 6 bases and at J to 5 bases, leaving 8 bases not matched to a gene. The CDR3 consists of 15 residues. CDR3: CASRGAGGLGDTQYF. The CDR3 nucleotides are TGTGCCAGCAGGGGAGCGGGGGGGCTTGGAGATACGCAGTATTTT.

The DNA of the CDR3 is TGTGCCAGCAGTTTTCTACAGACCACTAACTATGGCTACACCTTC. Amino acid sequence: CASSFLQTTNYGYTF. The genes are TRBV6-6 and TRBJ1-2; D is unclear. V dropped 4 bases and J dropped 0 bases, with 12 bases sitting between them. Germline V lookup: CDR1 MNHNY, CDR2 SVGAGI (reference sequence). This CDR3 is 15 amino acids long.

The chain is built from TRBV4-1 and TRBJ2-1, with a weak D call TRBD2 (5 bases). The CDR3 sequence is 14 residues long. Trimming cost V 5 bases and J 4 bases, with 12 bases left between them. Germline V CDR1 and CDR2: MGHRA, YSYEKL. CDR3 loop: CASSGGPLYNEQFF. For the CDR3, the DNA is TGCGCCAGCAGCGGCGGGCCTCTATACAATGAGCAGTTCTTC.

The CDR3 sequence: CASRDRVGQPQHF. In DNA form, the CDR3 reads TGTGCCAGCAGAGACAGGGTGGGTCAGCCCCAGCATTTT. The V and J genes are TRBV27 and TRBJ1-5; 7 bases are shared with TRBD1. Germline-derived CDR1 and CDR2 are MNHEY and SMNVEV (reference sequence). The trim removed 6 bases at V and 6 bases at J, leaving 5 bases unmatched. The CDR3 has 13 amino acids.

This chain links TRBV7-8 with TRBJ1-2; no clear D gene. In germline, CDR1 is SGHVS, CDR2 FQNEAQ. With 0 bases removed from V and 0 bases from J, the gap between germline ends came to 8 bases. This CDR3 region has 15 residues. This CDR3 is CASSLAPNTNYGYTF. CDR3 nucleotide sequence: TGTGCCAGCAGCTTAGCGCCAAACACTAACTATGGCTACACCTTC.

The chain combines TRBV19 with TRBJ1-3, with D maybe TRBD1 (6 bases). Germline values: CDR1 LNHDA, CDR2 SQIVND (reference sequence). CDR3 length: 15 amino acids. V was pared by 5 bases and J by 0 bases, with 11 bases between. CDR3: CASSLTGVSGNTIYF. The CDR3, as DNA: TGTGCCAGTAGTTTGACAGGTGTCTCTGGAAACACCATATATTTT.

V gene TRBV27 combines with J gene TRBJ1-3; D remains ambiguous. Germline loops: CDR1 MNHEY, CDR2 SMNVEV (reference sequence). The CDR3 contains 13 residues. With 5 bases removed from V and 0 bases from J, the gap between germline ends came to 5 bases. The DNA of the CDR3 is TGTGCCAGCAGTATAACCTCTGGAAACACCATATATTTT. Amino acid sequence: CASSITSGNTIYF.

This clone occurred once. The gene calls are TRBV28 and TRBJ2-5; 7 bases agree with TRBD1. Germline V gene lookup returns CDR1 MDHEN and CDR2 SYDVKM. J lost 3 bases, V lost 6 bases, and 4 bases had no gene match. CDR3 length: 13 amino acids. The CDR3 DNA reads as TGTGCCAGCAGCTCAGGACAGGAAGAGACCCAGTACTTC. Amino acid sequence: CASSSGQEETQYF.

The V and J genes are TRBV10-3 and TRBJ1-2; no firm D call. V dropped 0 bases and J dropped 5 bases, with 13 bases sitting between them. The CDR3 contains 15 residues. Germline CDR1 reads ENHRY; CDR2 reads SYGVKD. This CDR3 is CAISESGGRIYGYTF. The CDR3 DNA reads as TGTGCCATCAGTGAGTCGGGTGGGCGTATATATGGCTACACCTTC.

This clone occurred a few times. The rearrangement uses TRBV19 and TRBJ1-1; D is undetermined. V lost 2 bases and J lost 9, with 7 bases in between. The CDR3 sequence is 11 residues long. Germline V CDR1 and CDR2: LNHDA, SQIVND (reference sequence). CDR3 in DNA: TGTGCCAGTAGTATAAGGGTACAAGCTTTCTTT. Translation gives CASSIRVQAFF.

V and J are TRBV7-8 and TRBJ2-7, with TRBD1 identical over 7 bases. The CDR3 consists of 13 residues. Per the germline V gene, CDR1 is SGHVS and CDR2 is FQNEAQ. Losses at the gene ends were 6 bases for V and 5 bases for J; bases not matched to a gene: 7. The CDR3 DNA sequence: TGTGCCAGCAGAAGGGGACAGACGCACGAGCAGTACTTC. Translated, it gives CASRRGQTHEQYF.

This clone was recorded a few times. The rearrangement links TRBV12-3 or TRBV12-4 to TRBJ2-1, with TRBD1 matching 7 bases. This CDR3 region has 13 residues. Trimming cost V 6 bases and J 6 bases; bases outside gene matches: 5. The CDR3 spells CASSWDSGNEQFF. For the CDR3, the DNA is TGTGCCAGCAGCTGGGACAGCGGCAATGAGCAGTTCTTC.